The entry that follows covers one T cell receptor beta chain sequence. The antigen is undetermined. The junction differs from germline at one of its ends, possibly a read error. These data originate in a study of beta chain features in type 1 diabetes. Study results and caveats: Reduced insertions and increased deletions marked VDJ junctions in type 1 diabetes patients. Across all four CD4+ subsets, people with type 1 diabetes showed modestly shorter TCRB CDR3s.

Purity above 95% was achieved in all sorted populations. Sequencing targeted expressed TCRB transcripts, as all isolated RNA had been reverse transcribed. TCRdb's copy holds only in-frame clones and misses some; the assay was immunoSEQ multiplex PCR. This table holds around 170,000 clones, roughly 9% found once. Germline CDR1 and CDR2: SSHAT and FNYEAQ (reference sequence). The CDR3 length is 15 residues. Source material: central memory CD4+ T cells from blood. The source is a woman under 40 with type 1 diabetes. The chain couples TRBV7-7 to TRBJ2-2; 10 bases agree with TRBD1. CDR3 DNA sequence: TGTGCTAGCAGAGCCGGGACAGGGGACACCGGGGAGCTGTTTTTT. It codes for CASRAGTGDTGELFF. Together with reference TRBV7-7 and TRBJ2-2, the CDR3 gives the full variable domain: GAGVSQSPRYKVTKRGQDVTLRCDPISSHATLYWYQQALGQGPEFLTYFNYEAQPDKSGLPSDRFSAERPEGSISTLTIQRTEQRDSAMYRCASRAGTGDTGELFFGEGSRLTVL.